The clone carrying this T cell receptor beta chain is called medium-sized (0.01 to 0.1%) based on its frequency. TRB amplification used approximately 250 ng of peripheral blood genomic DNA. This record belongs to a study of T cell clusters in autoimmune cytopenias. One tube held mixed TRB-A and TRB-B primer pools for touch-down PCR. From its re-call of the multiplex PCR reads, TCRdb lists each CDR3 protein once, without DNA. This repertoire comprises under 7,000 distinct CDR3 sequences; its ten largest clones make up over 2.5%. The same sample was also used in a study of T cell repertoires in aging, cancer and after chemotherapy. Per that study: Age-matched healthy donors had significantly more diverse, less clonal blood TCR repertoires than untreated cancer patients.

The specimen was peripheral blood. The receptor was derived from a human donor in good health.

The CDR3 protein is CASSIDLSGGADTQYF. This chain joins TRBV19 and TRBJ2-3; TCRdb selects TRBD1, and the lack of DNA leaves this call unchecked. This CDR3 region has 16 residues. CDR1 and CDR2 from the germline V gene are LNHDA and SQIVND (reference sequence). The variable domain in full, completed from reference TRBV19 and TRBJ2-3, reads DGGITQSPKYLFRKEGQNVTLSCEQNLNHDAMYWYRQDPGQGLRLIYYSQIVNDFQKGDIAEGYSVSREKKESFPLTVTSAQKNPTAFYLCASSIDLSGGADTQYFGPGTRLTVL.